Listed below are T cell receptor beta chains from one sample, sequenced in a study of blood T cell repertoires in COVID-19. Only in-frame clones appear in the TCRdb table, and some are missing; sequencing was by immunoSEQ multiplex PCR. The repertoire holds roughly 91,000 clones, roughly three quarters seen once, with about 11% in the top ten. The sample consisted of peripheral blood. All receptors come from a man in his 70s with acute or convalescent COVID-19. CDR3s include the opening cysteine and the closing phenylalanine or tryptophan. D genes are given only for firm matches. Where a row states a size, it is once, few, many or the class of an expanded clone; other rows omit it.

j_call: TRBJ2-3; clone_size: NA; v_call: TRBV2; d_call: TRBD1; cdr3_aa: CASSEARGTGDRTQYF; cdr3_nt: TGTGCCAGCAGTGAAGCGCGGGGGACAGGGGATCGTACGCAGTATTTT
j_call: TRBJ2-5; clone_size: NA; v_call: TRBV5-1; d_call: NA; cdr3_aa: CASSLHGQETQYF; cdr3_nt: TGCGCCAGCAGCTTGCACGGGCAAGAGACCCAGTACTTC
j_call: TRBJ1-6; clone_size: NA; v_call: TRBV27; d_call: NA; cdr3_aa: CASSLAKGNSPLHF; cdr3_nt: TGTGCCAGCAGTTTAGCTAAGGGGAATTCACCCCTCCACTTT
j_call: TRBJ2-5; clone_size: NA; v_call: TRBV11-2; d_call: NA; cdr3_aa: CASSPAGWQETQYF; cdr3_nt: TGTGCCAGCAGCCCTGCAGGGTGGCAAGAGACCCAGTACTTC
j_call: TRBJ1-1; clone_size: NA; v_call: TRBV29-1; d_call: TRBD1; cdr3_aa: CSGRQGFIAEAFF; cdr3_nt: TGCAGCGGCCGACAGGGATTCATTGCTGAAGCTTTCTTT
j_call: TRBJ1-1; clone_size: NA; v_call: TRBV12-5; d_call: TRBD1; cdr3_aa: CASRATGAGTEAFF; cdr3_nt: TGTGCTAGTAGGGCCACAGGGGCGGGCACTGAAGCTTTCTTT
j_call: TRBJ2-3; clone_size: NA; v_call: TRBV5-5; d_call: NA; cdr3_aa: CASSLLTGTDTQYF; cdr3_nt: TGTGCCAGCAGCCTCTTAACAGGGACAGATACGCAGTATTTT
j_call: TRBJ1-2; clone_size: few; v_call: TRBV19; d_call: TRBD1; cdr3_aa: CASRPVGDRPYGYTF; cdr3_nt: TGTGCCAGTAGACCTGTGGGGGACAGACCTTATGGCTACACCTTC
j_call: TRBJ2-7; clone_size: NA; v_call: TRBV7-2; d_call: TRBD2; cdr3_aa: CASSLIKASGDYEQYF; cdr3_nt: TGTGCCAGCAGCTTAATCAAGGCTAGCGGGGACTACGAGCAGTACTTC
j_call: TRBJ2-2; clone_size: few; v_call: TRBV9; d_call: NA; cdr3_aa: CASSVGKGATGELFF; cdr3_nt: TGTGCCAGCAGCGTAGGGAAAGGGGCCACCGGGGAGCTGTTTTTT
j_call: TRBJ2-7; clone_size: NA; v_call: TRBV4-1; d_call: TRBD1; cdr3_aa: CASSQGGQSSYEQYF; cdr3_nt: TGCGCCAGCAGCCAAGGGGGACAGAGCTCCTACGAGCAGTACTTC
j_call: TRBJ2-2; clone_size: NA; v_call: TRBV7-6; d_call: TRBD1; cdr3_aa: CASSSGQGLGGELFF; cdr3_nt: TGTGCCAGCAGCTCTGGACAGGGATTAGGCGGGGAGCTGTTTTTT
j_call: TRBJ1-2; clone_size: NA; v_call: TRBV30; d_call: NA; cdr3_aa: CAWSPTGYGYTF; cdr3_nt: TGTGCCTGGAGTCCTACAGGGTATGGCTACACCTTC
j_call: TRBJ2-5; clone_size: NA; v_call: TRBV19; d_call: NA; cdr3_aa: CASSIGSSLSGGLETQYF; cdr3_nt: TGTGCCAGTAGTATCGGGAGTTCCTTATCGGGGGGCCTGGAGACCCAGTACTTC
j_call: TRBJ2-6; clone_size: NA; v_call: TRBV10-2; d_call: NA; cdr3_aa: CASSENFGANVLTF; cdr3_nt: TGCGCCAGCAGTGAAAACTTTGGGGCCAACGTCCTGACTTTC
j_call: TRBJ1-5; clone_size: NA; v_call: TRBV6-1; d_call: NA; cdr3_aa: CASSEAEGPQHF; cdr3_nt: TGTGCCAGCAGTGAAGCGGAGGGGCCCCAGCATTTT
j_call: TRBJ1-2; clone_size: NA; v_call: TRBV5-1; d_call: NA; cdr3_aa: CASSMVNSIYGYTF; cdr3_nt: TGCGCCAGCAGCATGGTGAACTCCATCTATGGCTACACCTTC
j_call: TRBJ2-7; clone_size: medium-sized; v_call: TRBV5-1; d_call: TRBD1; cdr3_aa: CASSLGGGYAEQYF; cdr3_nt: TGCGCCAGCAGCTTGGGAGGGGGCTATGCCGAGCAGTACTTC
j_call: TRBJ1-3; clone_size: once; v_call: TRBV5-4; d_call: TRBD1; cdr3_aa: CASSLRKGTGGAGGNTIYF; cdr3_nt: TGTGCCAGCAGCTTGCGGAAGGGGACAGGGGGCGCGGGGGGAAACACCATATATTTT
j_call: TRBJ1-2; clone_size: NA; v_call: TRBV28; d_call: TRBD1; cdr3_aa: CAIRPGQVFGYTF; cdr3_nt: TGTGCCATCCGACCGGGACAGGTCTTTGGCTACACCTTC
j_call: TRBJ2-2; clone_size: NA; v_call: TRBV4-1; d_call: NA; cdr3_aa: CASSQEEGERVSRELFF; cdr3_nt: TGCGCCAGCAGCCAAGAAGAGGGCGAGAGGGTATCCCGGGAGCTGTTTTTT
j_call: TRBJ2-1; clone_size: NA; v_call: TRBV5-1; d_call: TRBD2; cdr3_aa: CASSRSGGLNNEQFF; cdr3_nt: TGCGCCAGCAGCAGGAGCGGGGGGCTTAACAATGAGCAGTTCTTC
j_call: TRBJ2-3; clone_size: NA; v_call: TRBV2; d_call: TRBD2; cdr3_aa: CASNLAGSYTDTQYF; cdr3_nt: TGTGCCAGCAATTTAGCGGGGTCCTACACAGATACGCAGTATTTT
j_call: TRBJ2-5; clone_size: NA; v_call: TRBV3-1/TRBV3-2; d_call: NA; cdr3_aa: CASSQAPGRGETQYF; cdr3_nt: TGTGCCAGCAGCCAAGCCCCCGGTAGAGGAGAGACCCAGTACTTC
j_call: TRBJ2-1; clone_size: NA; v_call: TRBV7-7; d_call: TRBD2; cdr3_aa: CASSRGLADYNEQFF; cdr3_nt: TGTGCCAGCAGCCGGGGACTAGCGGACTACAATGAGCAGTTCTTC
j_call: TRBJ1-4; clone_size: NA; v_call: TRBV28; d_call: NA; cdr3_aa: CVSGSNEKLFF; cdr3_nt: TGTGTTTCGGGGTCTAATGAAAAACTGTTTTTT
j_call: TRBJ2-7; clone_size: NA; v_call: TRBV2; d_call: TRBD2; cdr3_aa: CASSISVGGGTYEQYF; cdr3_nt: TGTGCCAGCAGCATTTCGGTCGGCGGGGGAACCTACGAGCAGTACTTC
j_call: TRBJ2-2; clone_size: NA; v_call: TRBV11-2; d_call: NA; cdr3_aa: CASSSTIGGELFF; cdr3_nt: TGTGCCAGCAGCTCCACCATCGGGGGGGAGCTGTTTTTT
j_call: TRBJ2-2; clone_size: NA; v_call: TRBV2; d_call: NA; cdr3_aa: CAMGGPGELFF; cdr3_nt: TGTGCCATGGGGGGGCCCGGGGAGCTGTTTTTT
j_call: TRBJ1-2; clone_size: NA; v_call: TRBV4-1; d_call: TRBD1; cdr3_aa: CASSQDADRETNYGYTF; cdr3_nt: TGCGCCAGCAGCCAAGATGCGGACAGGGAGACTAACTATGGCTACACCTTC
j_call: TRBJ1-5; clone_size: NA; v_call: TRBV19; d_call: NA; cdr3_aa: CASSIDPGLYSNQPQHF; cdr3_nt: TGTGCCAGTAGTATAGACCCTGGACTCTATAGCAATCAGCCCCAGCATTTT
j_call: TRBJ1-6; clone_size: NA; v_call: TRBV7-2; d_call: NA; cdr3_aa: CASSERSYNSPLHF; cdr3_nt: TGTGCCAGCAGTGAGCGGTCCTATAATTCACCCCTCCACTTT
j_call: TRBJ2-1; clone_size: NA; v_call: TRBV1; d_call: NA; cdr3_aa: CTSSMDWYNEQFF; cdr3_nt: TGCACCAGCAGCATGGACTGGTACAATGAGCAGTTCTTC
j_call: TRBJ1-1; clone_size: NA; v_call: TRBV27; d_call: NA; cdr3_aa: CASSVTGYTEAFF; cdr3_nt: TGTGCCAGCTCCGTTACGGGGTACACTGAAGCTTTCTTT
j_call: TRBJ1-2; clone_size: NA; v_call: TRBV6-5; d_call: TRBD1; cdr3_aa: CASTTGVYGYTF; cdr3_nt: TGTGCCAGCACGACAGGGGTTTATGGCTACACCTTC
j_call: TRBJ2-7; clone_size: NA; v_call: TRBV12-3/TRBV12-4; d_call: NA; cdr3_aa: CASSLRGSYEQYF; cdr3_nt: TGTGCCAGCAGTTTACGGGGTTCCTACGAGCAGTACTTC
j_call: TRBJ1-5; clone_size: NA; v_call: TRBV5-1; d_call: NA; cdr3_aa: CASSMGQNQPQHF; cdr3_nt: TGCGCCAGCAGCATGGGCCAGAATCAGCCCCAGCATTTT
j_call: TRBJ1-5; clone_size: NA; v_call: TRBV4-1; d_call: NA; cdr3_aa: CASSLSPGQPQHF; cdr3_nt: TGCGCCAGCAGCCTTTCACCGGGGCAGCCCCAGCATTTT
j_call: TRBJ2-3; clone_size: NA; v_call: TRBV7-2; d_call: TRBD2; cdr3_aa: CASRFSGGYGTQYF; cdr3_nt: TGTGCCAGCAGGTTCAGCGGGGGATACGGTACGCAGTATTTT
j_call: TRBJ2-5; clone_size: NA; v_call: TRBV15; d_call: TRBD2; cdr3_aa: CATSRENGGGMETQYF; cdr3_nt: TGTGCCACCAGCAGAGAAAATGGCGGGGGGATGGAGACCCAGTACTTC
j_call: TRBJ1-2; clone_size: NA; v_call: TRBV6-5; d_call: TRBD1; cdr3_aa: CASSYGQANGYTF; cdr3_nt: TGTGCCAGCAGTTACGGACAGGCAAATGGCTACACCTTC
j_call: TRBJ1-5; clone_size: once; v_call: TRBV2; d_call: NA; cdr3_aa: CASSVELSWNQPQHF; cdr3_nt: TGTGCCAGCAGTGTCGAGTTGTCTTGGAATCAGCCCCAGCATTTT
j_call: TRBJ2-3; clone_size: NA; v_call: TRBV28; d_call: TRBD2; cdr3_aa: CASSLAGGTDTQYF; cdr3_nt: TGTGCCAGCAGTTTAGCGGGGGGTACAGATACGCAGTATTTT
j_call: TRBJ2-5; clone_size: NA; v_call: TRBV2; d_call: TRBD2; cdr3_aa: CASSEFPPLAGGRETQYF; cdr3_nt: TGTGCCAGCAGTGAGTTCCCCCCACTAGCGGGGGGGCGGGAGACCCAGTACTTC
j_call: TRBJ2-1; clone_size: NA; v_call: TRBV5-1; d_call: TRBD1; cdr3_aa: CASSIQTGPRLREQFF; cdr3_nt: TGCGCCAGCAGCATCCAGACAGGGCCGAGACTACGTGAGCAGTTCTTC
j_call: TRBJ2-3; clone_size: NA; v_call: TRBV12-3/TRBV12-4; d_call: NA; cdr3_aa: CASSFGGTDTQYF; cdr3_nt: TGTGCCAGCAGTTTCGGAGGCACAGATACGCAGTATTTT
j_call: TRBJ1-1; clone_size: NA; v_call: TRBV5-5; d_call: NA; cdr3_aa: CASSLVAMNTEAFF; cdr3_nt: TGTGCCAGCAGCTTGGTCGCGATGAACACTGAAGCTTTCTTT
j_call: TRBJ1-1; clone_size: many; v_call: TRBV4-1; d_call: NA; cdr3_aa: CASSQAGLELTEAFF; cdr3_nt: TGCGCCAGCAGCCAAGCGGGTCTGGAATTGACTGAAGCTTTCTTT
j_call: TRBJ2-2; clone_size: NA; v_call: TRBV18; d_call: NA; cdr3_aa: CASSTGGTGELFF; cdr3_nt: TGTGCCAGCTCGACAGGTGGCACCGGGGAGCTGTTTTTT
j_call: TRBJ1-6; clone_size: once; v_call: TRBV9; d_call: TRBD1; cdr3_aa: CASSVGTRGLSPLHF; cdr3_nt: TGTGCCAGCAGCGTAGGAACCAGGGGGCTTTCACCCCTCCACTTT
j_call: TRBJ1-6; clone_size: NA; v_call: TRBV9; d_call: NA; cdr3_aa: CASSVVGGDSPLHF; cdr3_nt: TGTGCCAGCAGCGTAGTGGGAGGAGATTCACCCCTCCACTTT
j_call: TRBJ2-4; clone_size: NA; v_call: TRBV19; d_call: TRBD1; cdr3_aa: CASTERDRMIQYF; cdr3_nt: TGTGCCAGTACCGAACGGGACAGGATGATTCAGTACTTC
j_call: TRBJ1-6; clone_size: NA; v_call: TRBV28; d_call: NA; cdr3_aa: CASRNTGLGSPLHF; cdr3_nt: TGTGCCAGCAGAAATACAGGGTTGGGTTCACCCCTCCACTTT
j_call: TRBJ2-1; clone_size: NA; v_call: TRBV9; d_call: TRBD1; cdr3_aa: CASSALGQGVGEQFF; cdr3_nt: TGTGCCAGCAGCGCCTTGGGACAGGGGGTGGGAGAGCAGTTCTTC